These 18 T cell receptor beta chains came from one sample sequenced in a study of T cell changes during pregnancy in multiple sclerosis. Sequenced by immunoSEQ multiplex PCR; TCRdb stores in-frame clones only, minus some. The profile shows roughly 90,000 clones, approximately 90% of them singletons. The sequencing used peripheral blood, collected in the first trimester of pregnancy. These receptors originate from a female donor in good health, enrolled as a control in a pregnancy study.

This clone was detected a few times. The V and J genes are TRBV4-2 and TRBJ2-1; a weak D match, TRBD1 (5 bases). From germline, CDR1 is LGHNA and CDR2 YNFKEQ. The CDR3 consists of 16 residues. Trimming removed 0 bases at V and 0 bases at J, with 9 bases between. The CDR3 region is CASSQERGSSYNEQFF. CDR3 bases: TGTGCCAGCAGCCAAGAAAGGGGAAGCTCCTACAATGAGCAGTTCTTC.

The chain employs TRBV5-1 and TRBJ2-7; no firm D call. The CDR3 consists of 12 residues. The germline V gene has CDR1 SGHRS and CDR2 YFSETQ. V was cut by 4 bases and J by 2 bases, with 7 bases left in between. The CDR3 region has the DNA TGCGCCAGCAGCCGTTCCCCCTACGAGCAGTACTTC. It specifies CASSRSPYEQYF.

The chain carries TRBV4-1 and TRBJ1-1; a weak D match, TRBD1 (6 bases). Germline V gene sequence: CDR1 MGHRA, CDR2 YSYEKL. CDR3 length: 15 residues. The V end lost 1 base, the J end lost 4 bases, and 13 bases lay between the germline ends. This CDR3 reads CASSQVGGATTEAFF. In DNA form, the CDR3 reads TGCGCCAGCAGCCAAGTTGGGGGGGCGACCACTGAAGCTTTCTTT.

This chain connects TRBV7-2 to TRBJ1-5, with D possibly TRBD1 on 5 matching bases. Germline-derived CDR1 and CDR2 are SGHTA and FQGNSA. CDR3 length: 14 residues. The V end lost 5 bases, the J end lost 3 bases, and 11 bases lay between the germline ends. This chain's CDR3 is CASSPRQFNQPQHF. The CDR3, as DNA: TGTGCCAGCAGCCCAAGACAGTTCAATCAGCCCCAGCATTTT.

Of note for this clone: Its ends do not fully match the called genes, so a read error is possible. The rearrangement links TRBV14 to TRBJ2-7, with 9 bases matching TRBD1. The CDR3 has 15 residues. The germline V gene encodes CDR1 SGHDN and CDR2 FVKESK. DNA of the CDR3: TGTGCCAGCAGCCCCCTACAGGGGGCCTCCCACGAGCAGTACTTC. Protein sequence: CASSPLQGASHEQYF. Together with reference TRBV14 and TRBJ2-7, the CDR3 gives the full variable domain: EAGVTQFPSHSVIEKGQTVTLRCDPISGHDNLYWYRRVMGKEIKFLLHFVKESKQDESGMPNNRFLAERTGGTYSTLKVQPAELEDSGVYFCASSPLQGASHEQYFGPGTRLTVT.

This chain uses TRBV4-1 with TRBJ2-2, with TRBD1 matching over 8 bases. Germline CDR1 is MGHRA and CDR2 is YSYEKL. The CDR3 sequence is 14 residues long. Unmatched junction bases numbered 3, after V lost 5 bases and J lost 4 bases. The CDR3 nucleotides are TGCGCCAGCAGCTACGACAGGGGCACCGGGGAGCTGTTTTTT. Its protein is CASSYDRGTGELFF.

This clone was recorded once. CDR3 amino acids: CASQGLAGGRVEETQYF. The CDR3 coding sequence is TGTGCCAGCCAAGGACTAGCGGGGGGGCGGGTTGAAGAGACCCAGTACTTC. The V call is TRBV19, the J call TRBJ2-5; 15 bases map to TRBD2. The junction had 11 bases not matched to a gene; V was cut back by 9 bases and J by 3 bases. CDR1 is LNHDA and CDR2 is SQIVND in the germline V gene (reference sequence). The CDR3 is made up of 17 amino acids. The variable domain in full, completed from reference TRBV19 and TRBJ2-5, reads DGGITQSPKYLFRKEGQNVTLSCEQNLNHDAMYWYRQDPGQGLRLIYYSQIVNDFQKGDIAEGYSVSREKKESFPLTVTSAQKNPTAFYLCASQGLAGGRVEETQYFGPGTRLLVL.

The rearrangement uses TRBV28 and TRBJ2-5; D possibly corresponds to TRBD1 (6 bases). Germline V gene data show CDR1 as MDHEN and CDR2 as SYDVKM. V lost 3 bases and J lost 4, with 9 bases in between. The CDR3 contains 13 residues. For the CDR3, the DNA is TGTGCCAGCAGTTTCAGGGGCTTAGAGACCCAGTACTTC. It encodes CASSFRGLETQYF.

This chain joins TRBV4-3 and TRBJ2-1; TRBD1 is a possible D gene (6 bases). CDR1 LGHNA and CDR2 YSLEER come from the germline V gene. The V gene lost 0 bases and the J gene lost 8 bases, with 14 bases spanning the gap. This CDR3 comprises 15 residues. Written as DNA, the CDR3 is TGCGCCAGCAGCCAAGAGCGACAGGTGGGTGATGAGCAGTTCTTC. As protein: CASSQERQVGDEQFF.

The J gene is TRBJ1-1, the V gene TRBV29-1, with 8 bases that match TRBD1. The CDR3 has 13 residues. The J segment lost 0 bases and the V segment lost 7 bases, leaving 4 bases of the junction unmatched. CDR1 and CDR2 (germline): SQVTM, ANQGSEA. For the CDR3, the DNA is TGCAGCGCCCGGACAGGGATGAACACTGAAGCTTTCTTT. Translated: CSARTGMNTEAFF. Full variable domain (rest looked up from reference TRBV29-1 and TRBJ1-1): SAVISQKPSRDICQRGTSLTIQCQVDSQVTMMFWYRQQPGQSLTLIATANQGSEATYESGFVIDKFPISRPNLTFSTLTVSNMSPEDSSIYLCSARTGMNTEAFFGQGTRLTVV.

For the CDR3, the DNA is TGTGCCAGCAGCTCCCGGACAGGGAATTTATACGAGCAGTACTTC. Residues: CASSSRTGNLYEQYF. The chain joins TRBV7-2 to TRBJ2-7; 8 bases align to TRBD1. V shed 4 bases, J shed 4 bases, and the junction held 9 bases outside the gene matches. CDR1 is SGHTA and CDR2 is FQGNSA in the germline V gene. The length of the CDR3 is 15 residues. The full variable domain, in which reference TRBV7-2 and TRBJ2-7 provide the parts outside the CDR3, is GAGVSQSPSNKVTEKGKDVELRCDPISGHTALYWYRQSLGQGLEFLIYFQGNSAPDKSGLPSDRFSAERTGGSVSTLTIQRTQQEDSAVYLCASSSRTGNLYEQYFGPGTRLTVT.

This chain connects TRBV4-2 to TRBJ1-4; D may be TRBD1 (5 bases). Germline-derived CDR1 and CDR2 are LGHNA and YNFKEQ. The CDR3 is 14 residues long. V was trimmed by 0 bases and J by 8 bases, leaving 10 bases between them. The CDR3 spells CASSQDRAGEKLFF. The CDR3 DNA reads TGTGCCAGCAGCCAAGACAGGGCGGGGGAAAAACTGTTTTTT.

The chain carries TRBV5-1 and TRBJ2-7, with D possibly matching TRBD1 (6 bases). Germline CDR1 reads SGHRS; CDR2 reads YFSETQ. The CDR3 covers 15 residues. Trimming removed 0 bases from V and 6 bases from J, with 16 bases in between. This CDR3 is CASSLGDTLPAEQYF. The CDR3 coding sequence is TGCGCCAGCAGCTTGGGGGACACCCTACCCGCCGAGCAGTACTTC. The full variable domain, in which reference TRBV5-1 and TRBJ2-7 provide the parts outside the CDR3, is KAGVTQTPRYLIKTRGQQVTLSCSPISGHRSVSWYQQTPGQGLQFLFEYFSETQRNKGNFPGRFSGRQFSNSRSEMNVSTLELGDSALYLCASSLGDTLPAEQYFGPGTRLTVT.

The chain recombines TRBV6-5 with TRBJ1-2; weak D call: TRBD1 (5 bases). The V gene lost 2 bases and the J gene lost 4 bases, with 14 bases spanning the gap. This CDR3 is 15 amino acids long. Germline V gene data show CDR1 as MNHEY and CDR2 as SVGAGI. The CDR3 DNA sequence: TGTGCCAGCAGTTACGGGGGGAGGGAGGGCTATGGCTACACCTTC. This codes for CASSYGGREGYGYTF.

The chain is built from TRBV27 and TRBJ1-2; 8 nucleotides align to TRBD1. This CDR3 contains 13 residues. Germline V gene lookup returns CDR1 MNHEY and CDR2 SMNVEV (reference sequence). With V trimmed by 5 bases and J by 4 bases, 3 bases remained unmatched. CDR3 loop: CASSRTGSYGYTF. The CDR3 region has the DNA TGTGCCAGCAGTCGGACAGGGAGCTATGGCTACACCTTC.

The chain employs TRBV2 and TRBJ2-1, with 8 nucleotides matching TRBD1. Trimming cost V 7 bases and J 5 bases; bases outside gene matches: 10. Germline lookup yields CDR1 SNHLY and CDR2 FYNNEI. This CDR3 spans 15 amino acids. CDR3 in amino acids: CASTKDRVGDNEQFF. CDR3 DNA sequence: TGTGCCAGCACCAAGGACAGGGTGGGGGACAATGAGCAGTTCTTC.

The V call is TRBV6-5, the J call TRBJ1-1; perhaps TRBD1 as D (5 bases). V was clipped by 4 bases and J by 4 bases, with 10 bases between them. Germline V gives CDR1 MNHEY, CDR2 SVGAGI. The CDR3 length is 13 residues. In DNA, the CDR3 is TGTGCCAGCAGTTTCGGGGGGGGCACTGAAGCTTTCTTT. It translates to CASSFGGGTEAFF.

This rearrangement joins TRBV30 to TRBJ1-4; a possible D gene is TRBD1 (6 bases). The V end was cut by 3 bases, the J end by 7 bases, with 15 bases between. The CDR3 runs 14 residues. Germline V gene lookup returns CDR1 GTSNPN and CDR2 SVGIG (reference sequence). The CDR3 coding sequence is TGTGCCTGGAGAGCCGGGCAGGGGAGTGAAAAACTGTTTTTT. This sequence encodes CAWRAGQGSEKLFF.